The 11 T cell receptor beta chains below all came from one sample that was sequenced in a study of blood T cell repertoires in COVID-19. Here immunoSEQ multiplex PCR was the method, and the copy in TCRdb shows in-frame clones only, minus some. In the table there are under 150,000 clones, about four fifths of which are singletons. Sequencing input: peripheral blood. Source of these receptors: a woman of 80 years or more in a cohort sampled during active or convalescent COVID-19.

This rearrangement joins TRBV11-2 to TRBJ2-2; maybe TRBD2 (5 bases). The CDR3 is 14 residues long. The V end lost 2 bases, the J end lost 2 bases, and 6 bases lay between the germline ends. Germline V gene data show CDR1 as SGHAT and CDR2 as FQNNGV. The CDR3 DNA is TGTGCCAGCAGCTTAACTAGAAACACCGGGGAGCTGTTTTTT. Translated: CASSLTRNTGELFF.

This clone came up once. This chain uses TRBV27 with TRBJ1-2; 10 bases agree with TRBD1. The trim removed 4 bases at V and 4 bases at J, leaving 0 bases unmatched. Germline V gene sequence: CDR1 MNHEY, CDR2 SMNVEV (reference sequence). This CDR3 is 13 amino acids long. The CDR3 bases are TGTGCCAGCAGTTGGACAGGGGGCTATGGCTACACCTTC. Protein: CASSWTGGYGYTF.

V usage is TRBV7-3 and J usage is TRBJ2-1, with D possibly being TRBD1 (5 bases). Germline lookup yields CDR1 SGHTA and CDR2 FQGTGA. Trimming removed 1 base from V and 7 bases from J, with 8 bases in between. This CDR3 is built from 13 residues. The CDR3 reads CASSLSRANEQFF. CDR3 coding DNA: TGTGCCAGCAGCTTAAGCAGGGCAAATGAGCAGTTCTTC.

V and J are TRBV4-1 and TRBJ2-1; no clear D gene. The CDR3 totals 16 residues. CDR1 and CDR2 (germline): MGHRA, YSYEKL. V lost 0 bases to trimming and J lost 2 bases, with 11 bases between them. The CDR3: CASSQEELLTYNEQFF. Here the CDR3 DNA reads TGCGCCAGCAGCCAAGAAGAACTGCTAACCTACAATGAGCAGTTCTTC.

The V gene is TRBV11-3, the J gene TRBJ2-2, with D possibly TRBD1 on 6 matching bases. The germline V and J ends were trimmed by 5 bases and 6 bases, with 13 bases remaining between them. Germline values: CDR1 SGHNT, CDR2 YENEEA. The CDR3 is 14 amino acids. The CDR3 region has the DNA TGTGCCAGCAGCCCGCCCACAGGGCCCGGGGAGCTGTTTTTT. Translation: CASSPPTGPGELFF.

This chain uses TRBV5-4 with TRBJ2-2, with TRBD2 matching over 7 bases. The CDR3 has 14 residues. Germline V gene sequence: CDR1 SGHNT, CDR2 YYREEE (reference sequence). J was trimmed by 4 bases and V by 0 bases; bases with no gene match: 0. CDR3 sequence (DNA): TGTGCCAGCAGCTTGGGCGGGGGCACCGGGGAGCTGTTTTTT. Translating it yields CASSLGGGTGELFF.

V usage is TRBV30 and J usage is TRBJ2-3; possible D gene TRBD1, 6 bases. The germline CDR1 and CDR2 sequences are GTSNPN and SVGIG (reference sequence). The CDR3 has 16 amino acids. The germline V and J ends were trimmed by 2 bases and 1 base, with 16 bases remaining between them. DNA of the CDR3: TGTGCCTGGAGTTTGAACAGGGTATTTGGCACAGATACGCAGTATTTT. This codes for CAWSLNRVFGTDTQYF. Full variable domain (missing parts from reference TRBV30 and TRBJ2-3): SQTIHQWPATLVQPVGSPLSLECTVEGTSNPNLYWYRQAAGRGLQLLFYSVGIGQISSEVPQNLSASRPQDRQFILSSKKLLLSDSGFYLCAWSLNRVFGTDTQYFGPGTRLTVL.

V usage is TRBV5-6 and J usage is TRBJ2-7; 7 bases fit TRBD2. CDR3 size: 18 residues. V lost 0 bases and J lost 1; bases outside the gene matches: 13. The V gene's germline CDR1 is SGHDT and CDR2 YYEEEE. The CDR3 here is CASSLGSVRRSGSYEQYF. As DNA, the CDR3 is TGTGCCAGCAGCTTGGGAAGCGTGCGACGTAGCGGGTCCTACGAGCAGTACTTC.

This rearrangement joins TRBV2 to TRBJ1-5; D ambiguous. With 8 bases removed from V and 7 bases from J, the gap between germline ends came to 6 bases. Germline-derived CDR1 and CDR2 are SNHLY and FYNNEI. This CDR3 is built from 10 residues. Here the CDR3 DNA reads TGTGCCAGCGGAGAGCAGCCCCAGCATTTT. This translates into CASGEQPQHF.

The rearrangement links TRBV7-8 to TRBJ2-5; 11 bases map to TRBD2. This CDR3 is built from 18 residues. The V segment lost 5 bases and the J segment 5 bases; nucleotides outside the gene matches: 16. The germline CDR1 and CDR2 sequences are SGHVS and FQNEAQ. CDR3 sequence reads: CASSGRTLSGGAFETQYF. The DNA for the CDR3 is TGTGCCAGCAGCGGTAGGACCCTTAGCGGGGGGGCCTTTGAGACCCAGTACTTC.

The CDR3 protein is CASSPGGQPQHF. CDR3 sequence (DNA): TGTGCCAGCAGTCCAGGGGGTCAGCCCCAGCATTTT. J is TRBJ1-5 and V is TRBV6-8; 7 nucleotides line up with TRBD1. The CDR3 loop spans 12 amino acids. Per the germline V gene, CDR1 is MNHGY and CDR2 is SAAAGT. The V gene end was trimmed by 5 bases and the J gene end by 6 bases; junction bases not matched to a gene: 1.